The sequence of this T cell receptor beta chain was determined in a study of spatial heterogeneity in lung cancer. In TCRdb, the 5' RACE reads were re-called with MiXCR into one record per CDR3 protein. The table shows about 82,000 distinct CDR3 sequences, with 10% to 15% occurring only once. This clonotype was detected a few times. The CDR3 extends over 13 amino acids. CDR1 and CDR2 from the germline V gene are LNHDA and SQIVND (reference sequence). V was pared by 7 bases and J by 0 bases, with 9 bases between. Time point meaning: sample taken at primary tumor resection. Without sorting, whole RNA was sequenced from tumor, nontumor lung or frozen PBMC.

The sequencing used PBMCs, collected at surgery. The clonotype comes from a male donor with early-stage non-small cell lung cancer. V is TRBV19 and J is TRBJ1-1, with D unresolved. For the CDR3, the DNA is TGTGCCAGTATGCCGGGAATGAACACTGAAGCTTTCTTT. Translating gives CASMPGMNTEAFF.